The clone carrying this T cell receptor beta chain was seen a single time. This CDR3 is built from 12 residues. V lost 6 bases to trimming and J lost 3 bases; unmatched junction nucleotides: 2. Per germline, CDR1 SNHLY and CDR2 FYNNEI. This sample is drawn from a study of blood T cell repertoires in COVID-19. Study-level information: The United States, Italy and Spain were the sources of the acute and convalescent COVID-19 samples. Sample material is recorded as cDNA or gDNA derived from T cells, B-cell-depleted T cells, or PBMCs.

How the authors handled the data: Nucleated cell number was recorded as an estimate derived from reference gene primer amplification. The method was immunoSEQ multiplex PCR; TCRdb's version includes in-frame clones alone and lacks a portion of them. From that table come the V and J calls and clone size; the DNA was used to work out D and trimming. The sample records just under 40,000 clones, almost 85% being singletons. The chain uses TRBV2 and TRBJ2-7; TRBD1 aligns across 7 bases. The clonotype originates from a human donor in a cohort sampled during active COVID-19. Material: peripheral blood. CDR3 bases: TGTGCCAGCAGCAGGACAGGCTACGAGCAGTACTTC. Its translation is CASSRTGYEQYF.